Each of the 32 T cell receptor beta chains below was sequenced from the same sample in a study of long-term antiretroviral therapy in people with HIV. Version v3.0 of the immunoSEQ assay was performed at survey level. Method: immunoSEQ multiplex PCR; TCRdb's copy keeps in-frame clones and lacks some. The data contain 30,000 to 40,000 clones, 65% to 80% of them singletons. Sample: unsorted PBMCs, taken 2 years after starting antiretroviral therapy. These TCRs come from a woman aged 45-65 years with HIV.

V and J are TRBV4-1 and TRBJ1-6; the D gene is possibly TRBD1 (6 bases). Trimming took 5 bases from V and 6 from J, leaving 14 bases between them. The CDR3 spans 15 residues. CDR1 MGHRA and CDR2 YSYEKL come from the germline V gene. The CDR3 spells CASSRSGGLNSPLHF. CDR3 bases: TGCGCCAGCAGCAGATCGGGGGGGCTTAATTCACCCCTCCACTTT.

This clone is a singleton in its sample. The chain has TRBV27 and TRBJ2-2, with D maybe TRBD1 (7 bases). Germline CDR1 and CDR2: MNHEY and SMNVEV (reference sequence). The CDR3 totals 15 residues. Trimming took off 8 bases at V and 5 bases at J, with 18 bases between the two ends. The CDR3 bases are TGTGCCAGCGCCACGGCGGGACAGCTTACCGGGGAGCTGTTTTTT. Its translation is CASATAGQLTGELFF.

The chain recombines TRBV5-1 with TRBJ1-3; D is ambiguous. Germline values: CDR1 SGHRS, CDR2 YFSETQ. This CDR3 comprises 15 residues. Trimming removed 4 bases from V and 2 bases from J, with 13 bases in between. The CDR3 loop is CASSPAEGPGNTIYF. The CDR3 DNA reads as TGCGCCAGCAGCCCGGCTGAAGGTCCTGGAAACACCATATATTTT.

The chain is built from TRBV7-2 and TRBJ2-2; TRBD2 matches 8 bases. V shed 4 bases and J 5 bases; nucleotides not matched to a gene: 9. CDR1 and CDR2 from the germline V gene are SGHTA and FQGNSA. The CDR3 sequence is 16 residues long. The CDR3 DNA sequence: TGTGCCAGCAGCTCCTCCCGGGGGGGCCGAACCGGGGAGCTGTTTTTT. This gives the protein CASSSSRGGRTGELFF.

J is TRBJ2-5 and V is TRBV2, with a possible D match to TRBD2 (5 bases). Germline loops: CDR1 SNHLY, CDR2 FYNNEI. The CDR3 loop spans 17 amino acids. Trimming pared 4 bases from V and 5 bases from J, leaving 23 bases between. CDR3 sequence reads: CASSGPVSGIKRETQYF. The CDR3 bases are TGTGCCAGCAGTGGTCCTGTATCCGGGATCAAAAGGGAGACCCAGTACTTC. The full variable domain, its missing parts supplied by reference TRBV2 and TRBJ2-5, is EPEVTQTPSHQVTQMGQEVILRCVPISNHLYFYWYRQILGQKVEFLVSFYNNEISEKSEIFDDQFSVERPDGSNFTLKIRSTKLEDSAMYFCASSGPVSGIKRETQYFGPGTRLLVL.

CDR3 DNA sequence: TGTGCCAGCAGCTGGGGGGGACCGCAGGGAGAGACCCAGTACTTC. Its translation: CASSWGGPQGETQYF. The chain recombines TRBV5-4 with TRBJ2-5; 7 bases match TRBD2. The CDR3 loop spans 15 amino acids. From germline, CDR1 is SGHNT and CDR2 YYREEE (reference sequence). V shed 3 bases and J 4 bases; nucleotides not matched to a gene: 9.

Relative to its sample, this clone is medium-sized. The chain joins TRBV19 to TRBJ1-1; D not certain. V was clipped by 1 base and J by 8 bases, with 8 bases between them. The V gene's germline CDR1 is LNHDA and CDR2 SQIVND (reference sequence). The CDR3 sequence is 12 residues long. CDR3 in amino acids: CASSIGWEEAFF. The DNA of the CDR3 is TGTGCCAGTAGTATAGGATGGGAAGAAGCTTTCTTT.

J is TRBJ2-3 and V is TRBV5-4; TRBD2 aligns across 8 bases. Trimming removed 4 bases from V and 1 base from J; junction bases left unmatched: 2. There are 14 residues in the CDR3. From germline, CDR1 is SGHNT and CDR2 YYREEE (reference sequence). CDR3: CASSLSGGTDTQYF. The CDR3 nucleotides read TGTGCCAGCAGCCTTAGCGGGGGCACAGATACGCAGTATTTT.

CDR3 residues: CASSVEAATGGGYTF. The CDR3 DNA reads as TGTGCCAGCAGCGTAGAGGCGGCGACAGGGGGTGGCTACACCTTC. The chain joins TRBV9 to TRBJ1-2; the match to TRBD1 covers 9 bases. After removal of 0 bases from V and 7 bases from J, the junction contained 7 bases not matched to a gene. The CDR3 has 15 residues. Per the germline V gene, CDR1 is SGDLS and CDR2 is YYNGEE.

The chain combines TRBV29-1 with TRBJ1-2, with unresolved D. The V gene's germline CDR1 is SQVTM and CDR2 ANQGSEA. Between the trimmed V and J ends, which lost 2 bases and 8 bases, there was a span of 12 bases. CDR3 length: 12 amino acids. The CDR3 DNA reads as TGCAGCGTTGAATATCTAGAGATGGGCTACACCTTC. It yields the protein CSVEYLEMGYTF. Full variable domain (missing parts from reference TRBV29-1 and TRBJ1-2): SAVISQKPSRDICQRGTSLTIQCQVDSQVTMMFWYRQQPGQSLTLIATANQGSEATYESGFVIDKFPISRPNLTFSTLTVSNMSPEDSSIYLCSVEYLEMGYTFGSGTRLTVV.

This chain links TRBV6-5 with TRBJ1-2, with 9 bases fitting TRBD1. The CDR3 runs to 15 residues. CDR1 and CDR2 from the germline V gene are MNHEY and SVGAGI. V lost 5 bases to trimming and J lost 5 bases; unmatched junction nucleotides: 9. The CDR3 bases are TGTGCCAGCAGTAAACCGGGACAGGGTTCTTATGGCTACACCTTC. Amino acids: CASSKPGQGSYGYTF.

In this sample, this clone turned up once. The rearrangement joins TRBV18 to TRBJ2-1; 8 bases agree with TRBD1. The CDR3 is 13 residues long. Germline V gene data show CDR1 as KGHSH and CDR2 as LQKENI. The V and J ends lost 3 bases and 10 bases, in that order; junction bases with no gene match: 5. CDR3 protein: CASSPDRDGEQFF. DNA for the CDR3: TGTGCCAGCTCACCGGACAGGGACGGAGAGCAGTTCTTC.

The CDR3, as DNA: TGTGCCAGCAGCTCCCTCGGGGGTGGGCTCACAGATACGCAGTATTTT. Translated, it gives CASSSLGGGLTDTQYF. The chain has TRBV7-3 and TRBJ2-3; possible D gene TRBD2, 6 bases. The germline V and J ends were trimmed by 4 bases and 2 bases, with 16 bases remaining between them. This CDR3 is 16 amino acids long. Germline V CDR1 and CDR2: SGHTA, FQGTGA.

The chain carries TRBV2 and TRBJ1-6; D is possibly TRBD1 (5 bases). The CDR3 length is 14 residues. The germline gives CDR1 SNHLY, CDR2 FYNNEI. V lost 6 bases to trimming and J lost 7 bases, with 13 bases between them. CDR3 region: CASRPGTGNSPLHF. CDR3 sequence (DNA): TGTGCCAGCAGGCCAGGGACCGGAAATTCACCCCTCCACTTT. Together with reference TRBV2 and TRBJ1-6, the CDR3 gives the full variable domain: EPEVTQTPSHQVTQMGQEVILRCVPISNHLYFYWYRQILGQKVEFLVSFYNNEISEKSEIFDDQFSVERPDGSNFTLKIRSTKLEDSAMYFCASRPGTGNSPLHFGNGTRLTVT.

This chain links TRBV6-1 with TRBJ2-7, with D maybe TRBD1 (5 bases). CDR1 and CDR2 (germline): MNHNS, SASEGT. The CDR3 runs 13 residues. Trimming left V 2 bases short and J 0 bases short, with 5 bases between. The CDR3 region has the DNA TGTGCCAGCAGTGAAAGGGGCTCCTACGAGCAGTACGTC. This encodes CASSERGSYEQYV.

The chain carries TRBV30 and TRBJ1-5; D remains ambiguous. In germline, CDR1 is GTSNPN, CDR2 SVGIG (reference sequence). Trimming cost V 0 bases and J 7 bases, with 10 bases left between them. The CDR3 consists of 13 residues. DNA for the CDR3: TGTGCCTGGAGTGTAAACAGTCGCCAGCCCCAGCATTTT. This gives the protein CAWSVNSRQPQHF.

The chain couples TRBV19 to TRBJ2-2; 8 bases fit TRBD1. Trimming took 6 bases from V and 5 from J; bases not matched to a gene: 8. The germline gives CDR1 LNHDA, CDR2 SQIVND (reference sequence). The CDR3 has 15 residues. CDR3 sequence: CASRAQGASTGELFF. DNA for the CDR3: TGTGCCAGTAGAGCGCAGGGGGCGAGTACCGGGGAGCTGTTTTTT.

In its sample, this clone was seen once. This rearrangement joins TRBV5-1 to TRBJ1-1, with D perhaps matching TRBD1 (5 bases). The CDR3 totals 14 residues. The V gene's germline CDR1 is SGHRS and CDR2 YFSETQ. The ends were cut back, 6 bases at V and 4 bases at J, with 16 bases in the middle. The CDR3 spells CASTLDGGGTEAFF. CDR3 nucleotide sequence: TGCGCCAGCACTCTCGACGGGGGGGGCACTGAAGCTTTCTTT. Full variable domain (rest looked up from reference TRBV5-1 and TRBJ1-1): KAGVTQTPRYLIKTRGQQVTLSCSPISGHRSVSWYQQTPGQGLQFLFEYFSETQRNKGNFPGRFSGRQFSNSRSEMNVSTLELGDSALYLCASTLDGGGTEAFFGQGTRLTVV.

The gene calls are TRBV30 and TRBJ2-2, with TRBD1 matching over 7 bases. The germline V gene encodes CDR1 GTSNPN and CDR2 SVGIG (reference sequence). This CDR3 is built from 15 residues. V gave up 0 bases and J gave up 7 bases; unmatched junction bases: 8. CDR3: CAWSVLAGGIGELFF. CDR3 sequence (DNA): TGTGCCTGGAGTGTTTTGGCAGGGGGAATCGGGGAGCTGTTTTTT.

In its sample, this clone was seen once. The rearrangement joins TRBV18 to TRBJ1-1; D unresolved. Trimming cost V 3 bases and J 1 base, with 6 bases left between them. The CDR3 runs to 13 residues. The germline V gene encodes CDR1 KGHSH and CDR2 LQKENI. The CDR3 loop reads CASSPVRNTEAFF. CDR3 in DNA: TGTGCCAGCTCACCGGTCAGGAACACTGAAGCTTTCTTT.

V is TRBV23-1 and J is TRBJ2-5; TRBD2 might be the D (5 bases). TRBV23-1 qualifies as an ORF whose function is uncertain. Trimming removed 4 bases from V and 5 bases from J, with 11 bases in between. The CDR3 sequence is 13 residues long. The CDR3 is CASSRSAGETQYF. The CDR3 nucleotides are TGCGCCAGCAGTCGTTCGGCGGGTGAGACCCAGTACTTC.

As concerns this clone: One junction end disagrees with the germline gene, perhaps due to a read error. The CDR3 loop is CASSDSRRTNF. The CDR3 DNA follows: TGTGCCAGCAGTGACTCTAGAAGGACAAACTTC. This chain joins TRBV6-4 and TRBJ2-5; perhaps TRBD1 as D (5 bases). The V gene's germline CDR1 is MRHNA and CDR2 SNTAGT. This CDR3 comprises 11 residues.

The CDR3 is CASSRGTGVGEKLFF. DNA for the CDR3: TGTGCCAGCAGTCGGGGGACAGGCGTTGGCGAAAAACTGTTTTTT. This chain connects TRBV6-5 to TRBJ1-4; 8 nucleotides match TRBD1. CDR3 length: 15 amino acids. Germline V gives CDR1 MNHEY, CDR2 SVGAGI. V lost 5 bases, J lost 8 bases, and 10 bases stayed unmatched.

This chain uses TRBV11-2 with TRBJ2-5, with D maybe TRBD2 (6 bases). Germline V gene lookup returns CDR1 SGHAT and CDR2 FQNNGV. This CDR3 region has 16 residues. The germline V and J ends were trimmed by 1 base and 5 bases, with 17 bases remaining between them. The CDR3 here is CASSLVILGGGETQYF. CDR3 nucleotides: TGTGCCAGCAGCTTAGTAATTCTGGGTGGGGGGGAGACCCAGTACTTC.

This chain links TRBV6-6 with TRBJ2-7; TRBD2 matches at 7 bases. The CDR3 runs 14 residues. The germline V gene has CDR1 MNHNY and CDR2 SVGAGI (reference sequence). J lost 3 bases, V lost 2 bases, and 4 bases had no gene match. The CDR3: CASSYAGGSYEQYV. CDR3 DNA sequence: TGTGCCAGCAGTTACGCCGGGGGGAGCTACGAGCAGTACGTC.

The rearrangement uses TRBV5-6 and TRBJ2-5, with D hard to call. V was shortened by 1 base and J by 5 bases, with 9 bases between the two germline ends. This CDR3 region has 13 residues. CDR1 SGHDT and CDR2 YYEEEE come from the germline V gene. For the CDR3, the DNA is TGTGCCAGCAGCTTGCCAGGAGCGGAGACCCAGTACTTC. As protein: CASSLPGAETQYF.

V gene TRBV5-1 combines with J gene TRBJ1-1; D is ambiguous. The CDR3 has 16 amino acids. Trimming left V 0 bases short and J 7 bases short, with 19 bases between. In germline, CDR1 is SGHRS, CDR2 YFSETQ. CDR3 loop: CASSLGYRDLLGEAFF. The CDR3 coding sequence is TGCGCCAGCAGCTTGGGTTATCGCGATCTGTTGGGTGAAGCTTTCTTT.

CDR3 bases: TGTGCCAGCAGACCGCTAGCGGGGGTCACCGGGGAGCTGTTTTTT. Protein product: CASRPLAGVTGELFF. The gene calls are TRBV6-5 and TRBJ2-2, with 10 bases fitting TRBD2. V dropped 6 bases and J dropped 4; count of bases not matched to a gene: 5. CDR1 is MNHEY and CDR2 is SVGAGI in the germline V gene. The CDR3 has 15 amino acids.

The CDR3: CASSQDPGETYEQYF. Written as DNA, the CDR3 is TGTGCCAGCAGCCAAGATCCAGGTGAGACCTACGAGCAGTACTTC. The rearrangement joins TRBV4-2 to TRBJ2-7; D not certain. This CDR3 is 15 amino acids long. Trimming left V 0 bases short and J 2 bases short, with 11 bases between. CDR1 and CDR2 from the germline V gene are LGHNA and YNFKEQ.

The count of this clone is one. The chain joins TRBV4-1 to TRBJ2-3; 11 bases line up with TRBD2. This CDR3 has 17 amino acids. The J segment lost 1 base and the V segment lost 3 bases, leaving 6 bases of the junction unmatched. Looked up from germline, CDR1 is MGHRA and CDR2 is YSYEKL. The chain's CDR3 is CASSQGSGGAGTDTQYF. CDR3 bases: TGCGCCAGCAGCCAGGGTAGCGGGGGGGCGGGCACAGATACGCAGTATTTT.

The rearrangement uses TRBV5-1 and TRBJ2-5; a possible D gene is TRBD1 (6 bases). The CDR3 extends over 16 amino acids. CDR1 is SGHRS and CDR2 is YFSETQ in the germline V gene. With 4 bases removed from V and 5 bases from J, the gap between germline ends came to 21 bases. CDR3 coding DNA: TGCGCCAGCAGCCAAAGGGACGCCGAGACAGGCGAGACCCAGTACTTC. Protein product: CASSQRDAETGETQYF.

This clone was detected once. The chain links TRBV7-2 to TRBJ1-5; no clear D gene. This CDR3 has 14 amino acids. V was shortened by 3 bases and J by 0 bases, with 6 bases between the two germline ends. Germline lookup yields CDR1 SGHTA and CDR2 FQGNSA. This CDR3 is CASSFLDSNQPQHF. The CDR3 DNA reads as TGTGCCAGCAGCTTTTTAGATAGCAATCAGCCCCAGCATTTT. The full variable domain, rest sourced from reference TRBV7-2 and TRBJ1-5, is GAGVSQSPSNKVTEKGKDVELRCDPISGHTALYWYRQSLGQGLEFLIYFQGNSAPDKSGLPSDRFSAERTGGSVSTLTIQRTQQEDSAVYLCASSFLDSNQPQHFGDGTRLSIL.